In its sample, the clone carrying this T cell receptor beta chain was seen a few times. These data are taken from a study of blood T cell repertoires in COVID-19. Study background: Sites across the United States, Italy and Spain contributed samples from acute and convalescent COVID-19. T cells, B-cell-depleted T cells, or PBMCs supplied cDNA or gDNA.

Germline V CDR1 and CDR2: LGHDT, YNNKEL (reference sequence). Trimming took 4 bases from V and 2 from J, leaving 14 bases between them. This CDR3 is built from 16 residues. Authors' processing steps: Amplifying reference gene primers gave estimates of nucleated cell counts. Repertoires were generated with immunoSEQ multiplex PCR, while TCRdb's copy carries only in-frame clones and drops some. Clonal size and the V and J genes are those of that table, whereas D and trimming came from the DNA. Of a few hundred thousand clones detected, about 85% appear once; the ten largest clones hold roughly 3%. The sample was peripheral blood. This sequence joins TRBV3-1 (or the pseudogene TRBV3-2) and TRBJ1-4; tentatively, D is TRBD1 (5 bases). This sequence was found in a man younger than 35 with active or convalescent COVID-19. The CDR3 region is CASSPEGAATNEKLFF. As DNA, the CDR3 is TGTGCCAGCAGCCCTGAAGGGGCTGCTACTAATGAAAAACTGTTTTTT.